The 21 T cell receptor beta chains reported below all come from one sample, sequenced in a study of cytomegalovirus exposure and HLA in healthy donors. Researchers ran the PCR with 60 Vbeta and 13 Jbeta primers. Clones were sequenced by immunoSEQ multiplex PCR, and TCRdb holds only the in-frame ones, with some missing. The repertoire includes about 160,000 clones, approximately 77% of them detected once, and 7.4% sits in the top ten. Source material: PBMCs. The receptors come from a male donor in good health and CMV-seropositive.

The chain couples TRBV19 to TRBJ1-2; D might be TRBD1 (6 bases). V was shortened by 3 bases and J by 8 bases, with 13 bases between the two germline ends. In germline, CDR1 is LNHDA, CDR2 SQIVND (reference sequence). This CDR3 has 13 amino acids. CDR3 region: CASSMGAGSGYTF. CDR3 DNA sequence: TGTGCCAGTAGTATGGGGGCCGGTTCCGGCTACACCTTC.

V usage is TRBV2 and J usage is TRBJ1-6; 7 bases agree with TRBD1. Germline V CDR1 and CDR2: SNHLY, FYNNEI. The CDR3 consists of 14 residues. Germline trimming cut 6 bases from V and 7 bases from J; bases unmatched to any gene: 6. DNA for the CDR3: TGTGCCAGCAGCGTCAGACAGGGAAATTCACCCCTCCACTTT. Translated: CASSVRQGNSPLHF. The complete variable domain, with remaining parts taken from reference TRBV2 and TRBJ1-6, reads EPEVTQTPSHQVTQMGQEVILRCVPISNHLYFYWYRQILGQKVEFLVSFYNNEISEKSEIFDDQFSVERPDGSNFTLKIRSTKLEDSAMYFCASSVRQGNSPLHFGNGTRLTVT.

This clone was found once. J is TRBJ2-7 and V is TRBV2; TRBD1 is a possible D gene (6 bases). CDR1 is SNHLY, CDR2 FYNNEI, per germline. Trimming took 3 bases from V and 4 from J, leaving 16 bases between them. This CDR3 contains 15 residues. For the CDR3, the DNA is TGTGCCAGCAGTGATAGGCTAGCAGGGGCGTACGAGCAGTACTTC. Its translation is CASSDRLAGAYEQYF. The whole variable domain, remainder taken from reference TRBV2 and TRBJ2-7, is EPEVTQTPSHQVTQMGQEVILRCVPISNHLYFYWYRQILGQKVEFLVSFYNNEISEKSEIFDDQFSVERPDGSNFTLKIRSTKLEDSAMYFCASSDRLAGAYEQYFGPGTRLTVT.

This clone was seen just once. One end of the junction fails to match germline, which may point to a read error. The chain carries TRBV7-7 and TRBJ2-2; D gene ambiguous. Germline V gives CDR1 SSHAT, CDR2 FNYEAQ (reference sequence). The CDR3 runs to 13 residues. The CDR3 here is CASSHSPGGELFF. The CDR3 DNA reads TGTGCTAGCAGCCATTCCCCCGGCGGGGAGCTGTTTTTT.

This CDR3 is CAISESRQPQHF. The CDR3 DNA follows: TGTGCCATCAGTGAGTCGAGGCAGCCCCAGCATTTT. The chain links TRBV10-3 to TRBJ1-5; D is uncertain. CDR1 is ENHRY, CDR2 SYGVKD, per germline. V lost 0 bases to trimming and J lost 7 bases, with 4 bases between them. The CDR3 covers 12 residues.

This chain joins TRBV9 and TRBJ2-7; D unresolved. The length of the CDR3 is 11 residues. Germline assignment: CDR1 SGDLS and CDR2 YYNGEE. V gave up 7 bases and J gave up 13 bases, with 18 bases separating them. The CDR3 here is CASSEKVADYF. CDR3 nucleotide sequence: TGTGCCAGCTCAGAGAAAGTGGCGGATTACTTC. Together with reference TRBV9 and TRBJ2-7, the CDR3 gives the full variable domain: DSGVTQTPKHLITATGQRVTLRCSPRSGDLSVYWYQQSLDQGLQFLIQYYNGEERAKGNILERFSAQQFPDLHSELNLSSLELGDSALYFCASSEKVADYFGPGTRLTVT.

The chain couples TRBV27 to TRBJ2-7, with D possibly being TRBD2 (5 bases). The CDR3 has 14 residues. Germline values: CDR1 MNHEY, CDR2 SMNVEV (reference sequence). V dropped 2 bases and J dropped 0 bases, with 8 bases sitting between them. CDR3 amino acids: CASSLVGSSYEQYF. CDR3 sequence (DNA): TGTGCCAGCAGTTTAGTAGGGAGCTCCTACGAGCAGTACTTC.

About this clone: One junction end disagrees with the germline gene, perhaps due to a read error. This chain connects TRBV12-5 to TRBJ2-3, with a tentative D call TRBD2 (6 bases). The V gene's germline CDR1 is LGHNT and CDR2 FRNRAP. The CDR3 extends over 19 amino acids. CDR3 bases: TGTGCTAGTGGTTTGGTACTAGATATGGAGCGGGTGCTGAGCGATATGCAGTATTTT. The encoded protein is CASGLVLDMERVLSDMQYF.

This chain connects TRBV19 to TRBJ2-7; D is possibly TRBD2 (5 bases). Trimming stripped 2 bases from V and 0 bases from J, with 8 bases between. CDR1 and CDR2 (germline): LNHDA, SQIVND (reference sequence). The CDR3 runs 14 residues. CDR3 sequence: CASSITGNSYEQYF. In nucleotides, the CDR3 is TGTGCCAGTAGTATAACCGGGAACTCCTACGAGCAGTACTTC.

This clone was seen a few times. CDR3 protein: CASPGQGPEKLFF. The CDR3 coding sequence is TGTGCCAGCCCGGGACAGGGACCTGAAAAACTGTTTTTT. The chain combines TRBV6-5 with TRBJ1-4; 9 bases agree with TRBD1. J lost 7 bases, V lost 8 bases, and 5 bases had no gene match. Germline V lookup: CDR1 MNHEY, CDR2 SVGAGI. This CDR3 spans 13 amino acids.

The V gene is TRBV7-6, the J gene TRBJ2-3; 9 bases are shared with TRBD2. Germline lookup yields CDR1 SGHVS and CDR2 FNYEAQ. V lost 3 bases and J lost 3; bases outside the gene matches: 7. The CDR3 covers 16 residues. For the CDR3, the DNA is TGTGCCAGCAGCTTGCTAGCGGGGAGGGTGACAGATACGCAGTATTTT. Amino acids: CASSLLAGRVTDTQYF.

CDR3 amino acids: CASSSARRAGNQPQHF. The CDR3 nucleotides are TGTGCCAGCAGCTCCGCGAGGAGGGCGGGCAATCAGCCCCAGCATTTT. V usage is TRBV5-6 and J usage is TRBJ1-5; D gene unclear. From germline, CDR1 is SGHDT and CDR2 YYEEEE. The CDR3 is made up of 16 amino acids. The V and J ends lost 3 bases and 2 bases respectively, with 15 bases between them.

The chain carries TRBV18 and TRBJ1-2; D is undetermined. V lost 4 bases, J lost 1 base, and 13 bases lay in between. This CDR3 comprises 15 residues. From germline, CDR1 is KGHSH and CDR2 LQKENI. CDR3 bases: TGTGCCAGCTCACTTCAGCCAGGACTTAACTATGGCTACACCTTC. Its protein product is CASSLQPGLNYGYTF.

V and J are TRBV7-2 and TRBJ2-2, with D perhaps TRBD2 (6 bases). The CDR3 extends over 14 amino acids. Trimming shortened V by 3 bases and J by 9 bases, and 14 bases separated the two germline ends. Looked up from germline, CDR1 is SGHTA and CDR2 is FQGNSA. The CDR3 DNA sequence: TGTGCCAGCAGCTTCACTCTCGCGGGGTGGGAGCTGTTTTTT. This translates into CASSFTLAGWELFF.

This chain links TRBV6-6 with TRBJ1-6; D is possibly TRBD1 (6 bases). The V end was cut by 7 bases, the J end by 7 bases, with 20 bases between. CDR3 length equals 16 residues. Germline CDR1 MNHNY, CDR2 SVGAGI (reference sequence). CDR3 in DNA: TGTGCCAGCAACAGACAGGCTCTGACGGACAATTCACCCCTCCACTTT. This sequence encodes CASNRQALTDNSPLHF.

The rearrangement uses TRBV18 and TRBJ2-7; a weak D match, TRBD1 (6 bases). The CDR3 spans 15 residues. Germline V gene lookup returns CDR1 KGHSH and CDR2 LQKENI. Trimming left V 5 bases short and J 2 bases short, with 16 bases between. The CDR3 nucleotides are TGTGCCAGCTCAACCCGACAGGCCCTCGCCTACGAGCAGTACTTC. Its protein is CASSTRQALAYEQYF.

The CDR3 DNA follows: TGTGCCAGCAAGAATTTACAGGGGGCAGGCACGGGCCAGTACTTC. As protein: CASKNLQGAGTGQYF. The chain recombines TRBV27 with TRBJ2-5, with 9 bases fitting TRBD1. The germline V gene has CDR1 MNHEY and CDR2 SMNVEV (reference sequence). V lost 7 bases and J lost 10; bases outside the gene matches: 16. The CDR3 totals 15 residues.

CDR3: CATSRDRQGSTDTQYF. CDR3 in DNA: TGTGCCACCAGCAGAGATAGGCAGGGGAGCACAGATACGCAGTATTTT. V is TRBV15 and J is TRBJ2-3, with D perhaps matching TRBD1 (6 bases). The CDR3 loop spans 16 amino acids. Germline V gene lookup returns CDR1 LNHNV and CDR2 YYDKDF (reference sequence). The V end lost 0 bases, the J end lost 0 bases, and 10 bases lay between the germline ends.

DNA of the CDR3: TGTGCCAGCAGCTTAACCAAGCCTCAAGAGACCCAGTACTTC. Its protein is CASSLTKPQETQYF. V is TRBV7-2 and J is TRBJ2-5; D gene uncertain. This CDR3 region has 14 residues. V was pared by 2 bases and J by 2 bases, with 9 bases between. The germline CDR1 and CDR2 sequences are SGHTA and FQGNSA. The full variable domain, with the rest looked up from reference TRBV7-2 and TRBJ2-5, is GAGVSQSPSNKVTEKGKDVELRCDPISGHTALYWYRQSLGQGLEFLIYFQGNSAPDKSGLPSDRFSAERTGGSVSTLTIQRTQQEDSAVYLCASSLTKPQETQYFGPGTRLLVL.

This chain connects TRBV4-1 to TRBJ1-3, with D maybe TRBD1 (6 bases). The V end lost 6 bases, the J end lost 1 base, and 13 bases lay between the germline ends. The CDR3 length is 15 residues. Looked up from germline, CDR1 is MGHRA and CDR2 is YSYEKL. This CDR3 is CASRPTTGSGNTIYF. CDR3 nucleotides: TGCGCCAGCAGACCAACAACAGGGTCTGGAAACACCATATATTTT.

This clone was found a few times. The chain joins TRBV7-3 to TRBJ1-2, with 7 nucleotides matching TRBD1. This CDR3 spans 13 amino acids. CDR1 and CDR2 (germline): SGHTA, FQGTGA. V was pared by 6 bases and J by 6 bases, with 7 bases of the junction left unmatched. The CDR3 region has the DNA TGTGCCAGCAGTTCTAGCACAGGGGATGGCTACACCTTC. Residues: CASSSSTGDGYTF.